This T cell receptor (beta chain) emerged from a study of early T cells in non-severe SARS-CoV-2 infection. A note on this clonotype: The antigen is not known.

V dropped 6 bases and J dropped 5; count of bases not matched to a gene: 6. The CDR3 has 13 residues. The V gene's germline CDR1 is SQVTM and CDR2 ANQGSEA. One entry per CDR3 protein results from TCRdb running MiXCR on the 5' RACE reads. The repertoire includes over 95,000 distinct CDR3 sequences, approximately 16% of them detected once, and 1.3% sits in the top ten. Study-wide findings and caveats: A preference for anti-spike CD8 responses marked VDJdb matching, which missed private and CD4 specificities.

Sequencing used whole blood. This rearrangement joins TRBV29-1 to TRBJ1-1; 10 nucleotides match TRBD1. The TCR comes from an adult who was a healthcare worker with PCR-confirmed SARS-CoV-2 infection or an uninfected control (not recorded which). This CDR3 reads CSVTGGAGTEAFF. DNA of the CDR3: TGCAGCGTGACAGGGGGCGCGGGTACTGAAGCTTTCTTT.